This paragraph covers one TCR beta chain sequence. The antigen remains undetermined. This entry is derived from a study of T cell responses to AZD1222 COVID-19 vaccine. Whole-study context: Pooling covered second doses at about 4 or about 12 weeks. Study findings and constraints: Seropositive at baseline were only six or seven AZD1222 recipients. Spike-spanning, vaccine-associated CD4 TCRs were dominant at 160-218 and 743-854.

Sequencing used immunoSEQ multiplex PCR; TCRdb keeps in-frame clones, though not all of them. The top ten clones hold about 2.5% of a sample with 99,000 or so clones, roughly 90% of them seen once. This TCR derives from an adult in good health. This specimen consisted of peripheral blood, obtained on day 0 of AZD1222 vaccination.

The CDR3 DNA reads as TGTGCCAGCAGCTTGGGCGACAGGGGACTGTTTTTT. Translated: CASSLGDRGLFF. V is TRBV5-6 and J is TRBJ1-4; 8 bases agree with TRBD1. V trimming: 0 bases; J trimming: 13 bases; junction bases outside the gene matches: 2. Germline CDR1 reads SGHDT; CDR2 reads YYEEEE. The length of the CDR3 is 12 residues. Full variable domain (missing parts from reference TRBV5-6 and TRBJ1-4): DAGVTQSPTHLIKTRGQQVTLRCSPKSGHDTVSWYQQALGQGPQFIFQYYEEEERQRGNFPDRFSGHQFPNYSSELNVNALLLGDSALYLCASSLGDRGLFFGSGTQLSVL.